This is a list of T cell receptor beta chains from one sample in a study of blood T cell repertoires in COVID-19. The table came from immunoSEQ multiplex PCR; TCRdb's copy has only in-frame clones and leaves some out. This table holds around 250,000 clones, about 83% found once. Sequencing was carried out using PBMCs or T cells enriched from blood (not recorded which). These receptors all stem from a woman aged 45-65 years who had recovered from COVID-19. Both conserved end residues are part of each CDR3. D genes are given only for firm matches. Not all rows give a size; the values are once, few, many and, for expanded clones, a class.

clone size	V gene	D gene	J gene	CDR3 protein	CDR3 DNA
NA	TRBV11-3	TRBD2	TRBJ2-3	CASSWTTSADTQYF	TGTGCCAGCAGCTGGACGACTAGCGCGGATACGCAGTATTTT
few	TRBV19	TRBD1	TRBJ1-2	CASSPGQGVSGYTF	TGTGCCAGTAGCCCGGGACAGGGCGTTTCTGGCTACACCTTC
NA	TRBV4-2	TRBD2	TRBJ2-3	CASSPPPTSGRASFTDTQYF	TGTGCCAGCAGCCCCCCCCCGACTAGCGGGAGGGCCAGCTTCACAGATACGCAGTATTTT
NA	TRBV5-1	NA	TRBJ1-2	CASSLEGVVRAGGSYGYTF	TGCGCCAGCAGCCTGGAGGGGGTAGTTCGGGCAGGTGGGTCCTATGGCTACACCTTC
NA	TRBV15	NA	TRBJ1-4	CATSSNVVKMRGSGEKLFF	TGTGCCACCAGCAGTAACGTAGTGAAGATGCGGGGCTCAGGTGAAAAACTGTTTTTT
NA	TRBV6-2/TRBV6-3	TRBD1	TRBJ1-2	CASSPGTGYRYTF	TGTGCCAGCAGTCCCGGGACAGGGTATCGCTACACCTTC
NA	TRBV10-2	TRBD1	TRBJ1-1	CASSDFQGAGTEAFF	TGCGCCAGCAGTGACTTCCAGGGGGCAGGCACTGAAGCTTTCTTT
once	TRBV13	TRBD2	TRBJ2-7	CASSDASGGVLGQQYF	TGTGCCAGCAGCGACGCTAGCGGGGGGGTCCTCGGGCAGCAGTACTTC
NA	TRBV7-2	NA	TRBJ1-2	CASSLDRDTIRYRGYTF	TGTGCCAGCAGCTTAGACCGGGACACTATCCGCTATCGGGGCTACACCTTC
NA	TRBV29-1	TRBD1	TRBJ1-2	CSVVAGGNYGYTF	TGCAGCGTTGTGGCAGGGGGGAACTATGGCTACACCTTC
once	TRBV11-2	TRBD2	TRBJ2-1	CASRPSGRAYNEQFF	TGTGCCAGCAGACCTAGCGGGAGGGCGTACAATGAGCAGTTCTTC
NA	TRBV14	NA	TRBJ1-1	CASSQLPGSEAFF	TGTGCCAGCAGCCAACTTCCGGGGTCTGAAGCTTTCTTT
NA	TRBV28	NA	TRBJ2-3	CASKKARETGFGTDTQYF	TGTGCCAGTAAAAAAGCCCGGGAGACAGGGTTTGGCACAGATACGCAGTATTTT
NA	TRBV11-3	NA	TRBJ2-7	CASSFSNYEQYF	TGTGCCAGCAGCTTTTCTAACTACGAGCAGTACTTC
NA	TRBV25-1	TRBD1	TRBJ1-2	CASSYLRTGGSGYTF	TGTGCCAGCAGTTACCTTAGGACAGGGGGCAGTGGCTACACCTTC
NA	TRBV6-5	NA	TRBJ1-2	CASSPPGMGYGYTF	TGTGCCAGCAGTCCTCCGGGGATGGGCTATGGCTACACCTTC
NA	TRBV2	TRBD2	TRBJ2-7	CASSVPSGGVDSYEQYF	TGTGCCAGCAGTGTTCCTAGCGGGGGGGTTGACTCCTACGAGCAGTACTTC
NA	TRBV7-6	TRBD2	TRBJ2-1	CASSPETGGYYNEQFF	TGTGCCAGCAGCCCGGAGACGGGAGGGTACTACAATGAGCAGTTCTTC
NA	TRBV28	NA	TRBJ2-3	CASSLRDTQYF	TGTGCCAGCAGTTTGAGAGATACGCAGTATTTT
NA	TRBV10-1	TRBD1	TRBJ2-7	CASSESAGQARYEQYF	TGCGCCAGCAGTGAGAGTGCGGGACAGGCCCGCTACGAGCAGTACTTC
NA	TRBV11-2	TRBD1	TRBJ2-2	CASSSRDRVNTGELFF	TGTGCCAGCAGCTCCCGGGACAGGGTCAATACCGGGGAGCTGTTTTTT
NA	TRBV5-6	NA	TRBJ2-1	CASSLSAGVFDEQFF	TGTGCCAGCAGCTTGTCGGCAGGCGTTTTCGATGAGCAGTTCTTC
NA	TRBV18	NA	TRBJ1-1	CASSPGGNTEAFF	TGTGCCAGCTCACCGGGAGGGAACACTGAAGCTTTCTTT
once	TRBV7-2	NA	TRBJ1-2	CASSLGTEPNGYTF	TGTGCCAGCAGCTTAGGAACGGAGCCTAATGGCTACACCTTC
NA	TRBV6-5	TRBD1	TRBJ1-2	CASSPGQGWFTF	TGTGCCAGCTCTCCGGGACAGGGGTGGTTCACCTTC
NA	TRBV18	TRBD1	TRBJ2-1	CASSPGQGYEQFF	TGTGCCAGCTCCCCGGGACAGGGGTATGAGCAGTTCTTC
NA	TRBV3-1/TRBV3-2	NA	TRBJ1-1	CASSQPGSRAGNTEAFF	TGTGCCAGCAGCCAACCCGGGAGCAGGGCGGGGAACACTGAAGCTTTCTTT
NA	TRBV12-3/TRBV12-4	NA	TRBJ1-2	CASSRPEDYGYTF	TGTGCCAGCAGTCGGCCGGAGGACTATGGCTACACCTTC
NA	TRBV19	NA	TRBJ2-2	CASRTVNTGELFF	TGTGCCAGTAGGACAGTCAACACCGGGGAGCTGTTTTTT
once	TRBV4-3	TRBD1	TRBJ1-1	CASSHYGTGGERAFF	TGCGCCAGCAGCCATTATGGGACAGGGGGGGAGCGGGCTTTCTTT
NA	TRBV4-3	NA	TRBJ1-1	CASSQDIYLAANTEAFF	TGCGCCAGCAGCCAAGATATCTACCTCGCGGCGAACACTGAAGCTTTCTTT